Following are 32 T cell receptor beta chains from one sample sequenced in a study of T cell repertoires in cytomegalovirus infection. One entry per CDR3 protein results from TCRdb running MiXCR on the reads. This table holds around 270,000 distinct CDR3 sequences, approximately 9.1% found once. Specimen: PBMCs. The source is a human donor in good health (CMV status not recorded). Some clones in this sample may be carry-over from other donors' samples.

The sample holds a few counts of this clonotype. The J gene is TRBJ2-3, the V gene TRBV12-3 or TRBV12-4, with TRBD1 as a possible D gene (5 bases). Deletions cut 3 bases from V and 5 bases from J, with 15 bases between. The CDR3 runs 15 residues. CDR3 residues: CASSLMGRPEDTQYF. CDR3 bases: TGTGCCAGCAGTTTGATGGGGCGGCCGGAAGATACGCAGTATTTT.

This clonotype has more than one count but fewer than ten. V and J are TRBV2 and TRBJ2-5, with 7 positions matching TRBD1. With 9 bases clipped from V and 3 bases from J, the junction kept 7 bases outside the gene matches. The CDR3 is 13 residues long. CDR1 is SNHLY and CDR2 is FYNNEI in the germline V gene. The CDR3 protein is CASSFTGEETQYF. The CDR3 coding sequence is TGTGCCAGTTCTTTCACAGGGGAAGAGACCCAGTACTTC.

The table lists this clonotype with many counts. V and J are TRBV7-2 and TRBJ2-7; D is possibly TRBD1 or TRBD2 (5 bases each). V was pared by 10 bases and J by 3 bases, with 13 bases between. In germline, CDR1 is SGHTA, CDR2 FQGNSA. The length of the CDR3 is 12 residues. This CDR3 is CATAAGNYEQYF. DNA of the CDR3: TGTGCCACAGCGGCAGGGAACTACGAGCAGTACTTC.

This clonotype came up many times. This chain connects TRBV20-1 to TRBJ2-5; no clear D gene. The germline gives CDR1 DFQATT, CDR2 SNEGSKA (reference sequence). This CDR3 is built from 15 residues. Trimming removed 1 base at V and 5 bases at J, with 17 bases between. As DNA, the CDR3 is TGCAGTGCTAGAGTGGTTCTCGGTGGTTCTGAGACCCAGTACTTC. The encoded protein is CSARVVLGGSETQYF.

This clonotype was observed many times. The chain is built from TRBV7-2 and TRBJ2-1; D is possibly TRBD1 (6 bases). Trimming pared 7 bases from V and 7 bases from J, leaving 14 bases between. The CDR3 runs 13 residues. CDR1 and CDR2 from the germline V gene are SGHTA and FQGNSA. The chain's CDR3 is CASNRALQNEQFF. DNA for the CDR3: TGTGCCAGCAACAGGGCCCTACAAAATGAGCAGTTCTTC.

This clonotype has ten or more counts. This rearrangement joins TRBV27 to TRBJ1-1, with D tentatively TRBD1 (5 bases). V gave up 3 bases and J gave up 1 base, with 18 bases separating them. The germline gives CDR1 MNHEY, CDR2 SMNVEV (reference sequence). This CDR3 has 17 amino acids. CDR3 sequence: CASSFKGLRGWNTEAFF. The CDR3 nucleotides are TGTGCCAGCAGTTTTAAAGGTTTGAGGGGCTGGAACACTGAAGCTTTCTTT.

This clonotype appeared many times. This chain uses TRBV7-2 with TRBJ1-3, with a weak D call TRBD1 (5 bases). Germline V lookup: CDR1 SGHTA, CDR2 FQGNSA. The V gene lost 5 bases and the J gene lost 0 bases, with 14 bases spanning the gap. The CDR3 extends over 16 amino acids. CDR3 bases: TGTGCCAGCAGCGTCACGGGACTGAGCTCTGGAAACACCATATATTTT. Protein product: CASSVTGLSSGNTIYF.

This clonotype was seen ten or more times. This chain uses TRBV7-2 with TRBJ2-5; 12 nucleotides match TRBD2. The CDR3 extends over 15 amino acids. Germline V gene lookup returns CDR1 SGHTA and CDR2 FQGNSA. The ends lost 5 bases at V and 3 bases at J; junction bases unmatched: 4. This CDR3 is CASSHRTSGKETQYF. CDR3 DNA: TGTGCCAGCAGCCACCGGACTAGCGGGAAAGAGACCCAGTACTTC.

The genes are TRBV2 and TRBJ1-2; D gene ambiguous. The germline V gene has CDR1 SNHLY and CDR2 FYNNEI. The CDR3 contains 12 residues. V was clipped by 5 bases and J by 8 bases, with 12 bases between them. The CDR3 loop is CASSPLFRGYTF. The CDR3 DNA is TGTGCCAGCAGTCCGCTATTCAGGGGCTACACCTTC.

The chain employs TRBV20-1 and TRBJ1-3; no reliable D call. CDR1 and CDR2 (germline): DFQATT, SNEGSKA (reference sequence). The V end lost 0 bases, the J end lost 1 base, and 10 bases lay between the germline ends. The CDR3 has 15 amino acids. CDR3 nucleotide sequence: TGCAGTGCTAGAGAGACGGTTGGGTCTGGAAACACCATATATTTT. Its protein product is CSARETVGSGNTIYF.

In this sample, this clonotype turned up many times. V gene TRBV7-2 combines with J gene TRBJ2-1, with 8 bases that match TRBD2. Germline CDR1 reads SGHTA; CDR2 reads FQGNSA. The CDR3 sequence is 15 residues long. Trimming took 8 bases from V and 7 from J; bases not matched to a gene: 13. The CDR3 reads CASGKTSGGFNEQFF. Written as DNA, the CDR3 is TGTGCCAGCGGCAAGACCAGCGGGGGATTTAATGAGCAGTTCTTC.

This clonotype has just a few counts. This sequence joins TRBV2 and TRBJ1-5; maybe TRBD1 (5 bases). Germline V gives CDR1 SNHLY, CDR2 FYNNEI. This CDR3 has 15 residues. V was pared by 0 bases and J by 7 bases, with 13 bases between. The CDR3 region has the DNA TGTGCCAGCAGTGAAGCGCCGAGGGGTAAACAGCCCCAGCATTTT. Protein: CASSEAPRGKQPQHF.

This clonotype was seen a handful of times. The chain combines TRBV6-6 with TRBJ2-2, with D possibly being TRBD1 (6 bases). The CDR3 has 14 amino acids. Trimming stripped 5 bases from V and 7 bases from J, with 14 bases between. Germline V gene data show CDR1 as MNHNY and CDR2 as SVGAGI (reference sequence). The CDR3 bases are TGTGCCAGCAGTCAACAGGGCACGGGCGGGGAGCTGTTTTTT. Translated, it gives CASSQQGTGGELFF.

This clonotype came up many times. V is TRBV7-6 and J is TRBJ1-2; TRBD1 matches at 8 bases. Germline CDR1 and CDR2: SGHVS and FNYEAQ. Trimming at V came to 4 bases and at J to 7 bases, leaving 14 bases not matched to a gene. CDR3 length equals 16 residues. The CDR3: CASSSVDNRGIGGYTF. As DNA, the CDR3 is TGTGCCAGCAGCTCAGTCGATAACAGGGGGATCGGTGGCTACACCTTC. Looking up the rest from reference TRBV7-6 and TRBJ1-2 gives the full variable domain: GAGVSQSPRYKVTKRGQDVALRCDPISGHVSLYWYRQALGQGPEFLTYFNYEAQQDKSGLPNDRFSAERPEGSISTLTIQRTEQRDSAMYRCASSSVDNRGIGGYTFGSGTRLTVV.

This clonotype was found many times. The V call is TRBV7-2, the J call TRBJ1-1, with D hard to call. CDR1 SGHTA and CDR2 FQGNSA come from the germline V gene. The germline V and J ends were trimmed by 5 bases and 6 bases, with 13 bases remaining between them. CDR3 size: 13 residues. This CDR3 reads CASSPQLSPEAFF. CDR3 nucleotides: TGTGCCAGCAGCCCACAGCTTAGTCCTGAAGCTTTCTTT. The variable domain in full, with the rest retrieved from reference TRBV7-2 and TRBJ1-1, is GAGVSQSPSNKVTEKGKDVELRCDPISGHTALYWYRQSLGQGLEFLIYFQGNSAPDKSGLPSDRFSAERTGGSVSTLTIQRTQQEDSAVYLCASSPQLSPEAFFGQGTRLTVV.

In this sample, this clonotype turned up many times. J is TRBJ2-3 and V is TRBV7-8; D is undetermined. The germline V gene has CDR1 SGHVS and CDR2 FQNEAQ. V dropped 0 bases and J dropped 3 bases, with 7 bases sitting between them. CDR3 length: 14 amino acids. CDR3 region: CASSLAVRTDTQYF. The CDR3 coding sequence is TGTGCCAGCAGCTTAGCCGTGAGAACAGATACGCAGTATTTT.

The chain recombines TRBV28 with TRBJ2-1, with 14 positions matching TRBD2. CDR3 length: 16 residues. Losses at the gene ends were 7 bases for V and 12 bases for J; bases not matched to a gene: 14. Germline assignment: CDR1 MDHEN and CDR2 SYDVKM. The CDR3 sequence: CASISGGTSGSWGQFF. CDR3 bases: TGTGCCAGCATCTCTGGAGGGACTAGCGGGAGTTGGGGGCAGTTCTTC.

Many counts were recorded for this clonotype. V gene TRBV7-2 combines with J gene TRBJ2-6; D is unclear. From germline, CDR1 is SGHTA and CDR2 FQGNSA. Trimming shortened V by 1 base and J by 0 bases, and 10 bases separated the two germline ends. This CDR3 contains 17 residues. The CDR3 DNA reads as TGTGCCAGCAGCTTAGGCGACGGTTACTCTGGGGCCAACGTCCTGACTTTC. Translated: CASSLGDGYSGANVLTF.

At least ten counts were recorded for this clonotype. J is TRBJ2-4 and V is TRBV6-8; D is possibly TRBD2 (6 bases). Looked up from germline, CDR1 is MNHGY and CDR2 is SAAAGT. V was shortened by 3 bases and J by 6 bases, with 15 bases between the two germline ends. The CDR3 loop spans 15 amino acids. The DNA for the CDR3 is TGTGCCAGCAGTTATGGAGGAGGGTCGGGAAACATTCAGTACTTC. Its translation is CASSYGGGSGNIQYF.

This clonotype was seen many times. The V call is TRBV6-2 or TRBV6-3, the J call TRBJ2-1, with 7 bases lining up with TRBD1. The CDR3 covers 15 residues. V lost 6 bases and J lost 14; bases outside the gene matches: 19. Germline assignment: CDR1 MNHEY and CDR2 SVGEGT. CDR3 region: CASSFGQVPLSGKFF. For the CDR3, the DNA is TGTGCCAGCAGCTTCGGACAGGTCCCGCTATCCGGGAAGTTCTTC.

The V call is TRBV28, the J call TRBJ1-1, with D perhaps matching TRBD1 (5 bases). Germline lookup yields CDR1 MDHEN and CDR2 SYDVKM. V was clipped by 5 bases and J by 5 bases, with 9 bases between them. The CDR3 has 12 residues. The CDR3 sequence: CASSAGLTEAFF. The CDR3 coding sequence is TGTGCCAGCAGTGCAGGGTTGACTGAAGCTTTCTTT.

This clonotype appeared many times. Here the CDR3 reads CASSLPSGTGDQETQYF. The CDR3 nucleotides are TGTGCCAGCAGCTTGCCCTCCGGGACAGGGGACCAAGAGACCCAGTACTTC. V is TRBV5-6 and J is TRBJ2-5; 10 bases map to TRBD1. The ends lost 1 base at V and 0 bases at J; junction bases unmatched: 6. CDR1 and CDR2 from the germline V gene are SGHDT and YYEEEE. The CDR3 extends over 17 amino acids.

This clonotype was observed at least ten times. The CDR3 protein is CSARGTGPSINIQYF. The CDR3 DNA sequence: TGCAGTGCTAGAGGGACAGGGCCCTCGATAAACATTCAGTACTTC. The J gene is TRBJ2-4, the V gene TRBV20-1; 8 nucleotides agree with TRBD1. There are 15 residues in the CDR3. Germline CDR1 is DFQATT and CDR2 is SNEGSKA (reference sequence). The junction had 8 bases not matched to a gene; V was cut back by 1 base and J by 6 bases.

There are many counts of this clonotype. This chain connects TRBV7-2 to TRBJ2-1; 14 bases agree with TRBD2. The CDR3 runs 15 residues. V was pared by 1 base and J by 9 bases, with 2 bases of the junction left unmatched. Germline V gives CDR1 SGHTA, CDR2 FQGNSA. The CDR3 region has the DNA TGTGCCAGCAGCTTAGTGGGACTAGCGGGGGCTGAGCAGTTCTTC. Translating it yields CASSLVGLAGAEQFF.

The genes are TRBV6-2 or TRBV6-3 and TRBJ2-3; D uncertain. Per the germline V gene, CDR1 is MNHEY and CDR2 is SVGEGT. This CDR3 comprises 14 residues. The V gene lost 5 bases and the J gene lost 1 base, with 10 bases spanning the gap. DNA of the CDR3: TGTGCCAGCAGTCCGCTAAGCGGCACAGATACGCAGTATTTT. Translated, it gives CASSPLSGTDTQYF.

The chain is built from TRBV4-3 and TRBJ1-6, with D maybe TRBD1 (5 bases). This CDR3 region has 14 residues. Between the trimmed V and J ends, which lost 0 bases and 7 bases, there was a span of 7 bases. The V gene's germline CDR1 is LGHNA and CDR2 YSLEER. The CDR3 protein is CASSQDGANSPLHF. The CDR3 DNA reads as TGCGCCAGCAGCCAAGATGGGGCCAATTCACCCCTCCACTTT.

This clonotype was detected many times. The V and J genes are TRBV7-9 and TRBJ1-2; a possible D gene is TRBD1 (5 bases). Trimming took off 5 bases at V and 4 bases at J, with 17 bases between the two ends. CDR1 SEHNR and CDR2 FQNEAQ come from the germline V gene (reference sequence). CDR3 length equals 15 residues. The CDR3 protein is CASSGEGNWGYGYTF. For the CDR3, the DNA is TGTGCCAGCAGCGGAGAGGGGAACTGGGGCTATGGCTACACCTTC.

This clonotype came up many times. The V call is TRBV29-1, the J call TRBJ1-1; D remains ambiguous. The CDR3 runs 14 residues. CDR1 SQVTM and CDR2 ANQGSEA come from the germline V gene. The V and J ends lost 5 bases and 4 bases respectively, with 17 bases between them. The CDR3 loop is CSVNGNTVGTEAFF. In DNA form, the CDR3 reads TGCAGCGTTAATGGCAACACGGTCGGCACTGAAGCTTTCTTT.

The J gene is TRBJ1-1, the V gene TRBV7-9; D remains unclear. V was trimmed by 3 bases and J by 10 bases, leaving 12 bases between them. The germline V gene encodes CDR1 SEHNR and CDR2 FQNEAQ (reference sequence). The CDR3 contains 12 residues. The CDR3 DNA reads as TGTGCCAGCAGCTTGGGCCCGCTGGGAGCTTTCTTT. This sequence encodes CASSLGPLGAFF.

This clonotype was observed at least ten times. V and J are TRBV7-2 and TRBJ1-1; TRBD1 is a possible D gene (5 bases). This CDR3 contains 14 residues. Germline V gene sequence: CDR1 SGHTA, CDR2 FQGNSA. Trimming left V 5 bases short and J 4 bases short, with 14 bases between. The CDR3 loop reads CASSVAGVGTEAFF. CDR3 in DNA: TGTGCCAGCAGCGTCGCGGGGGTTGGCACTGAAGCTTTCTTT.

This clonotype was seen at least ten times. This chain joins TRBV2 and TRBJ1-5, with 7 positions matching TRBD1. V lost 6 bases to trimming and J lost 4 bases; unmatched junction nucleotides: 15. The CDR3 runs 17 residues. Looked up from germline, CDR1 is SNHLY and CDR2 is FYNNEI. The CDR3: CASSGTWGQTPNQPQHF. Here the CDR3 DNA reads TGTGCCAGCAGCGGTACCTGGGGACAGACTCCTAATCAGCCCCAGCATTTT.

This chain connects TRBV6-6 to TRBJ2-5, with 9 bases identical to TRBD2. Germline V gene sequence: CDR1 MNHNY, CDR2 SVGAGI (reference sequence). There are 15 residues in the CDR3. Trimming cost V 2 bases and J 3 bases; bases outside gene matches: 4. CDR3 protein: CASSYTGLAKETQYF. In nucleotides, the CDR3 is TGTGCCAGCAGTTACACGGGACTAGCCAAAGAGACCCAGTACTTC.